This TCR beta chain was found in a study of blood T cell repertoires in COVID-19. Turning to the study itself: COVID-19 samples from acute and convalescent phases originated in the United States, Italy and Spain.

CDR1 is MNHEY and CDR2 is SVGAGI in the germline V gene. CDR3 length equals 13 residues. V dropped 6 bases and J dropped 2 bases, with 10 bases sitting between them. Generated by immunoSEQ multiplex PCR, the TCRdb table keeps only in-frame clones and is missing some. The sample includes approximately 80,000 clones, about 85% of them seen just once. The genes are TRBV6-5 and TRBJ1-1; D unresolved. The sample taken for sequencing was peripheral blood. The receptor was isolated from a human donor in a cohort sampled during active COVID-19. The CDR3 region has the DNA TGTGCCAGCAGGAACGCGGGTAACACTGAAGCTTTCTTT. Its translation: CASRNAGNTEAFF.